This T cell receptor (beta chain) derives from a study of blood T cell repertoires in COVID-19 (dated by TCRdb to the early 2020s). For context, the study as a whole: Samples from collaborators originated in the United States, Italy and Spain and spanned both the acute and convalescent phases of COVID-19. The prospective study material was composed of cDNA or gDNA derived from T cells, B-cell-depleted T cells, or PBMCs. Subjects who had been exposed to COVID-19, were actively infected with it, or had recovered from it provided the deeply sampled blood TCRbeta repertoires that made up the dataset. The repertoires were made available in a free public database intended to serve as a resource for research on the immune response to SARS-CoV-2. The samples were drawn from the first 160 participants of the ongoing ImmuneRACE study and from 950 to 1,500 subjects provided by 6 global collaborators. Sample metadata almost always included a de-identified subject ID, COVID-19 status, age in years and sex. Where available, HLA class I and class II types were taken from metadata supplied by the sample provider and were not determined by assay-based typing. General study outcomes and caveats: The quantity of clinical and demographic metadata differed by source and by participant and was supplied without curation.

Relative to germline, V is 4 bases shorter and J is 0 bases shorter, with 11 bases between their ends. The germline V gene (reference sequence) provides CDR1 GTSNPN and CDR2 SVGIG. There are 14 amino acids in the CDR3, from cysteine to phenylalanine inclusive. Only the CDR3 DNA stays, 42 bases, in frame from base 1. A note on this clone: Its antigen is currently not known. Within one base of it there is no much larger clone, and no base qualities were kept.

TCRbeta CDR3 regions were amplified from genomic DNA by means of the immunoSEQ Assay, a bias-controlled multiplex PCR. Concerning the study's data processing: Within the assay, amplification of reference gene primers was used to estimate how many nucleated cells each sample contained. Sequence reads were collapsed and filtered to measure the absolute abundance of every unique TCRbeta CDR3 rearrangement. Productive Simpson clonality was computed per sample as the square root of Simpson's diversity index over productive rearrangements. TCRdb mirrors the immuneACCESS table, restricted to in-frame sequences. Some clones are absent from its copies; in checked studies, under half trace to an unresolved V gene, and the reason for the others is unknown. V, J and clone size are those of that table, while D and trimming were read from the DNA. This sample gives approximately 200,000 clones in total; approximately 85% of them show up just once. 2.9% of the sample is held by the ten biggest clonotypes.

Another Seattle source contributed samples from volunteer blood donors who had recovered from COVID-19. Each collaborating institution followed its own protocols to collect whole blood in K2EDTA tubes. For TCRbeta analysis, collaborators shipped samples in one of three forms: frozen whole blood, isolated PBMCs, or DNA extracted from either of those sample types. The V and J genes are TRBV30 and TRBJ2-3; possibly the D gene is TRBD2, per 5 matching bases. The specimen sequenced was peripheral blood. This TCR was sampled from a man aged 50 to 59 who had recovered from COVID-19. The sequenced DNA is TGTGCCTGGAACCTCGGGGTTAGCACAGATACGCAGTATTTT. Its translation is CAWNLGVSTDTQYF. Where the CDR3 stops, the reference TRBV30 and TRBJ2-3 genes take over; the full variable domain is SQTIHQWPATLVQPVGSPLSLECTVEGTSNPNLYWYRQAAGRGLQLLFYSVGIGQISSEVPQNLSASRPQDRQFILSSKKLLLSDSGFYLCAWNLGVSTDTQYFGPGTRLTVL.